Listed here are 2 T cell receptor beta chains from one sample, sequenced in a study of T-cell reconstitution after alpha-beta-depleted transplantation in children. The TCRbeta library incorporated unique molecular identifiers. TCRdb re-derived calls from the PCR reads in MiXCR, one entry per CDR3 protein. This table holds approximately 200,000 distinct CDR3 sequences, just under 6.5% found once. Sequenced material: PBMCs, taken before TCRalphabeta/CD19-depleted stem cell transplant. All receptors derive from a girl less than two years old with combined immunodeficiency, due to receive a stem cell transplant.

This clonotype was recorded many times. CDR3 loop: CASRDRMVSNQPQHF. The CDR3 DNA sequence: TGCGCCAGCCGGGACAGGATGGTAAGCAATCAGCCCCAGCATTTT. This chain joins TRBV4-1 and TRBJ1-5, with 8 bases matching TRBD1. Trimming removed 8 bases from V and 1 base from J; junction bases left unmatched: 7. From germline, CDR1 is MGHRA and CDR2 YSYEKL. The CDR3 loop spans 15 amino acids.

Notes on this clonotype: This could be a read error, since a much larger clone is one nucleotide away. The rearrangement links TRBV20-1 to TRBJ2-7, with 11 bases aligning to TRBD2. The CDR3 runs to 17 residues. The germline V gene has CDR1 DFQATT and CDR2 SNEGSKA (reference sequence). CDR3 amino acids: CCATTGLAASSSYEQYF. The CDR3 nucleotides read TGCTGTGCTACTACGGGACTAGCGGCCTCCAGCTCCTACGAGCAGTACTTC.